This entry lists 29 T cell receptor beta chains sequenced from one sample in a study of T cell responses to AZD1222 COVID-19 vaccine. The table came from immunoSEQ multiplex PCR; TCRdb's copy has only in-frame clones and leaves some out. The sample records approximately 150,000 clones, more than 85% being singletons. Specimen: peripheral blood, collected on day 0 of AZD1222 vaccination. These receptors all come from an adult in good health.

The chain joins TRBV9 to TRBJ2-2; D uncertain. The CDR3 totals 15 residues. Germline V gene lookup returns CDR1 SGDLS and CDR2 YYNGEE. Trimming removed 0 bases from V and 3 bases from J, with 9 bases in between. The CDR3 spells CASSVGDSYTGELFF. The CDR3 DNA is TGTGCCAGCAGCGTAGGTGACTCCTACACCGGGGAGCTGTTTTTT.

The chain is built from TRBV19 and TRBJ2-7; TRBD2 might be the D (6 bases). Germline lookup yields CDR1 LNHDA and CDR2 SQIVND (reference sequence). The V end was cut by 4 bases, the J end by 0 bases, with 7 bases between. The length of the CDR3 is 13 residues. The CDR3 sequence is CASSSGVSYEQYF. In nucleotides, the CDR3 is TGTGCCAGTAGTAGCGGGGTCTCCTACGAGCAGTACTTC.

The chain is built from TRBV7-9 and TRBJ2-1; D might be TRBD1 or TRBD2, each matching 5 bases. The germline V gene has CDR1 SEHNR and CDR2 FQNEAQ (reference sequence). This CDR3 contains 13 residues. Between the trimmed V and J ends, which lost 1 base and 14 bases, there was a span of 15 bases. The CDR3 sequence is CASSLGVVGGEFF. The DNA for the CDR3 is TGTGCCAGCAGCTTAGGCGTGGTTGGGGGTGAGTTCTTC.

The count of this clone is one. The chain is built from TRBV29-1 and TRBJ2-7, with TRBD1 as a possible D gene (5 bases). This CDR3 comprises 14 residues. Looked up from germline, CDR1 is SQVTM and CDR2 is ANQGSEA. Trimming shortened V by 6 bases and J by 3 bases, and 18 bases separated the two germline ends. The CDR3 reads CSVSTMGQIYEQYF. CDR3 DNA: TGCAGCGTATCGACCATGGGGCAGATCTACGAGCAGTACTTC.

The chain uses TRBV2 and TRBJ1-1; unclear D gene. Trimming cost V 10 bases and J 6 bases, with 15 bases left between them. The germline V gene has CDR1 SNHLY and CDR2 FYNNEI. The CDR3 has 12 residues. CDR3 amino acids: CANLSPGAEAFF. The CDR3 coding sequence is TGTGCCAACCTTTCCCCTGGCGCTGAAGCTTTCTTT.

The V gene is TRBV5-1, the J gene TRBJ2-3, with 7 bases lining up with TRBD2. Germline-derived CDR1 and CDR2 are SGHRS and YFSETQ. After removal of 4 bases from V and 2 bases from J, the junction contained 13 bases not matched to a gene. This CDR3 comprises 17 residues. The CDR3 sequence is CASSATISRGYTDTQYF. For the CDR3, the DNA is TGCGCCAGCAGCGCTACGATTTCGCGGGGGTACACAGATACGCAGTATTTT.

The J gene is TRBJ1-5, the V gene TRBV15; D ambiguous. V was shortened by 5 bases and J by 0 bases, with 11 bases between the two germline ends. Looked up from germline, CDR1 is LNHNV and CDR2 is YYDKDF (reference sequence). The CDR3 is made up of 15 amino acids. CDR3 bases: TGTGCCACCAGCCCCTACCTTGATAGCAATCAGCCCCAGCATTTT. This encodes CATSPYLDSNQPQHF.

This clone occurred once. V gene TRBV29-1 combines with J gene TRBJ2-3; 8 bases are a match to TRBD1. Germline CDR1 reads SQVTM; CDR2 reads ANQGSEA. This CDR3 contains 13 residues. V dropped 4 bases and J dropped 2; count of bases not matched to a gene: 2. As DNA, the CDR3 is TGCAGCGTTGGACAGGGGCACACAGATACGCAGTATTTT. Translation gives CSVGQGHTDTQYF.

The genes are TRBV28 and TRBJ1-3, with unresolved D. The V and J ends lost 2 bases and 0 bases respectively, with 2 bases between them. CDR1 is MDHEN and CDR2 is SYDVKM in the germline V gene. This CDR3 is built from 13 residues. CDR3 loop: CASSLSSGNTIYF. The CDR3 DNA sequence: TGTGCCAGCAGTTTAAGCTCTGGAAACACCATATATTTT.

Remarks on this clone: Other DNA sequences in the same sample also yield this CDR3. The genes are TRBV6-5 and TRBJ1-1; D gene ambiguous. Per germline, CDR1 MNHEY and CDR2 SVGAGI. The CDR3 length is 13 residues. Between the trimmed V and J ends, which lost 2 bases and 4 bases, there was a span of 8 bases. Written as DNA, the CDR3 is TGTGCCAGCAGTTACGGCGTTGGCACTGAAGCTTTCTTT. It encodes CASSYGVGTEAFF.

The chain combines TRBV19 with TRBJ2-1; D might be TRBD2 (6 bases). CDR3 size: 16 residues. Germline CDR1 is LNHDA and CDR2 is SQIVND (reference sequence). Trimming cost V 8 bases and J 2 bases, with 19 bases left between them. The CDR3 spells CASRVGGTFTYNEQFF. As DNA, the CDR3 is TGTGCCAGTCGCGTTGGGGGGACCTTCACCTACAATGAGCAGTTCTTC.

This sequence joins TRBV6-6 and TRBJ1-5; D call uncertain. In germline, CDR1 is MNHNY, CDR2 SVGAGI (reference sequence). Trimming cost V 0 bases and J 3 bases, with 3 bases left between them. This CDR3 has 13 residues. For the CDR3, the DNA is TGTGCCAGCAGTTACTCAGACAATCAGCCCCAGCATTTT. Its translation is CASSYSDNQPQHF.

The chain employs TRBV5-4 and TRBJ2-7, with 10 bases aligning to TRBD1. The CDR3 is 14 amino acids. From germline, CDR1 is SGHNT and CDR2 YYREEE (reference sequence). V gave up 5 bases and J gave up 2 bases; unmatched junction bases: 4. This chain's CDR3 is CASSIGQGAYEQYF. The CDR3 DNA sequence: TGTGCCAGCAGTATTGGACAGGGGGCCTACGAGCAGTACTTC.

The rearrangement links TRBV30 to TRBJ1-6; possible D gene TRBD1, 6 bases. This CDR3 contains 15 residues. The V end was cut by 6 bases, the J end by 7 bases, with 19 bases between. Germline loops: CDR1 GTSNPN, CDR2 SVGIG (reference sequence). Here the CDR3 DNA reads TGTGCCTGTCCCGCCGGGGGGGGCCTGAATTCACCCCTCCACTTT. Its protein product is CACPAGGGLNSPLHF.

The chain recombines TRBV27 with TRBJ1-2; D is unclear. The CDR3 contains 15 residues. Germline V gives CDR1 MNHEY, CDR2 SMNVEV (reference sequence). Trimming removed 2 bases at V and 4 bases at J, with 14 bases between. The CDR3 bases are TGTGCCAGCAGTTTAAATTTGGGCGGGTTCTATGGCTACACCTTC. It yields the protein CASSLNLGGFYGYTF.

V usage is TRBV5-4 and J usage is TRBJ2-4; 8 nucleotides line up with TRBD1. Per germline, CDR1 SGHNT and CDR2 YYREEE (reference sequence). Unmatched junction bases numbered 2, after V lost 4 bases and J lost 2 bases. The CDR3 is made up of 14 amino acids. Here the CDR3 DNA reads TGTGCCAGCAGCCCAGGGGGCACCAAAAACATTCAGTACTTC. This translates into CASSPGGTKNIQYF.

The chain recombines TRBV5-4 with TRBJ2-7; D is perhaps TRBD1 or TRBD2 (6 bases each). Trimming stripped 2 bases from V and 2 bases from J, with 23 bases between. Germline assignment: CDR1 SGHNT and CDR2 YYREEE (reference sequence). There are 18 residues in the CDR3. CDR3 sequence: CASSLGGAAGTSTYEQYF. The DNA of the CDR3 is TGTGCCAGCAGCTTAGGGGGTGCGGCCGGGACTTCCACCTACGAGCAGTACTTC.

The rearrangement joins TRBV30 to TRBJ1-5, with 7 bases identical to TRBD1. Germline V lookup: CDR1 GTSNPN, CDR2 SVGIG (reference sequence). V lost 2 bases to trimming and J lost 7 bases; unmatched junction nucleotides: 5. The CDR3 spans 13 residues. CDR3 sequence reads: CAWSPTGEQPQHF. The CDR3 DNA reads TGTGCCTGGAGTCCTACAGGGGAACAGCCCCAGCATTTT.

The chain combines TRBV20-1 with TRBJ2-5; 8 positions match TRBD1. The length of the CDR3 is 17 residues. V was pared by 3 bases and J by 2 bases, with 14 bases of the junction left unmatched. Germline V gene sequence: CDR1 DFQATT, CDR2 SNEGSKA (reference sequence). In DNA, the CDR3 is TGCAGTGCTAGTCCCCGCCCTCGCAGGGACAGGCAAGAGACCCAGTACTTC. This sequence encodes CSASPRPRRDRQETQYF.

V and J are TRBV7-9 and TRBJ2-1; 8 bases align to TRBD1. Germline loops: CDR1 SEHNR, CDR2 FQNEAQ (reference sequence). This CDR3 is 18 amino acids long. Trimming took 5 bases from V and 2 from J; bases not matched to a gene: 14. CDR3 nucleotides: TGTGCCAGCAGCCTCAACCGACTGACAGGGGATCCCTACAATGAGCAGTTCTTC. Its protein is CASSLNRLTGDPYNEQFF.

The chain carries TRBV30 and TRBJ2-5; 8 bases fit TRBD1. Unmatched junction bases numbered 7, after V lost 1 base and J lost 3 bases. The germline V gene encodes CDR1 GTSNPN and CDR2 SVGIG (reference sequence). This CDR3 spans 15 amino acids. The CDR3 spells CAWSGGTGSKETQYF. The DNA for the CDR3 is TGTGCCTGGAGTGGCGGGACAGGATCGAAAGAGACCCAGTACTTC. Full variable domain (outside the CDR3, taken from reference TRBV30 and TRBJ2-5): SQTIHQWPATLVQPVGSPLSLECTVEGTSNPNLYWYRQAAGRGLQLLFYSVGIGQISSEVPQNLSASRPQDRQFILSSKKLLLSDSGFYLCAWSGGTGSKETQYFGPGTRLLVL.

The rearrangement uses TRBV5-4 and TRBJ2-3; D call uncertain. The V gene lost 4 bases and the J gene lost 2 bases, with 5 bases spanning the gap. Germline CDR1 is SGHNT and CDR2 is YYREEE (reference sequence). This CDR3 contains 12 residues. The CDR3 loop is CASSENTDTQYF. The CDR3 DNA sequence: TGTGCCAGCAGCGAAAACACAGATACGCAGTATTTT.

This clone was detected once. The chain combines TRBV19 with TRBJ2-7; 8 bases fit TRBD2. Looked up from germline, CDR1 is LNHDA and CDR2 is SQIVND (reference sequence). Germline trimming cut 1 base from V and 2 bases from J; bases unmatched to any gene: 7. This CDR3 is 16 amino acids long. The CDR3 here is CASSIGRSGGPYEQYF. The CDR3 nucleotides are TGTGCCAGTAGTATAGGACGCAGCGGGGGACCCTACGAGCAGTACTTC.

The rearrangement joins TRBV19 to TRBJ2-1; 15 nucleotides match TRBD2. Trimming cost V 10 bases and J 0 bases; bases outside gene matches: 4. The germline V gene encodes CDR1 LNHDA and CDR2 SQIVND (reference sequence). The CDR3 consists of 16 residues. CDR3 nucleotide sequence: TGTGCCAACCGGACTAGCGGGGGGGGCTCCTACAATGAGCAGTTCTTC. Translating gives CANRTSGGGSYNEQFF. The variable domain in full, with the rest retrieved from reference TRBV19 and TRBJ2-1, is DGGITQSPKYLFRKEGQNVTLSCEQNLNHDAMYWYRQDPGQGLRLIYYSQIVNDFQKGDIAEGYSVSREKKESFPLTVTSAQKNPTAFYLCANRTSGGGSYNEQFFGPGTRLTVL.

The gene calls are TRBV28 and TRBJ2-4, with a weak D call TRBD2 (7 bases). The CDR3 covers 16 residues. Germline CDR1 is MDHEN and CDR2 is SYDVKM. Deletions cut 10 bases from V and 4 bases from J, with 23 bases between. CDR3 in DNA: TGTGCCACCCTCCCCCAGGCGGGGGCAGGGAAAAACATTCAGTACTTC. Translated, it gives CATLPQAGAGKNIQYF.

CDR3 coding DNA: TGTGCCAGCAGCTTGGCCCCAGTGAACACTGAAGCTTTCTTT. It translates to CASSLAPVNTEAFF. V usage is TRBV5-6 and J usage is TRBJ1-1; no clear D. The ends were cut back, 0 bases at V and 0 bases at J, with 6 bases in the middle. CDR1 is SGHDT and CDR2 is YYEEEE in the germline V gene. The CDR3 consists of 14 residues.

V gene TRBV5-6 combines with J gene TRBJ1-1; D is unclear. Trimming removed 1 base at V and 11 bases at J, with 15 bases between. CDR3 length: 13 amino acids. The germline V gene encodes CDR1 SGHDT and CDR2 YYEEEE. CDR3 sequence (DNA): TGTGCCAGCAGCTTGACCCCTGTTGCTTCGGCTTTCTTT. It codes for CASSLTPVASAFF. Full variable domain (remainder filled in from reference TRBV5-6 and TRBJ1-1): DAGVTQSPTHLIKTRGQQVTLRCSPKSGHDTVSWYQQALGQGPQFIFQYYEEEERQRGNFPDRFSGHQFPNYSSELNVNALLLGDSALYLCASSLTPVASAFFGQGTRLTVV.

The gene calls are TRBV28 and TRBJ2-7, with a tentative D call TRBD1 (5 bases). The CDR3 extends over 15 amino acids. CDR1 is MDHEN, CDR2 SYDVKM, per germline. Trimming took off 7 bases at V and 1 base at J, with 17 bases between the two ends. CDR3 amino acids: CASTKGLSTSYEQYF. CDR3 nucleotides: TGTGCCAGCACGAAGGGGCTAAGTACTTCCTACGAGCAGTACTTC.

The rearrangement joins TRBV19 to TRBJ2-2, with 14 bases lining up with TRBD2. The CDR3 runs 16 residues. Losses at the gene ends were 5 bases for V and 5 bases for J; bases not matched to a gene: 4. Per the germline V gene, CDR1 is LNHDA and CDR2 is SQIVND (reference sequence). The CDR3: CASSRLAGGATGELFF. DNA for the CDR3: TGTGCCAGTAGTCGACTAGCGGGGGGGGCGACCGGGGAGCTGTTTTTT.